This T cell receptor (beta chain) came from a study of beta chain features in type 1 diabetes. Expressed TCRB transcripts got sequenced, as all isolated RNA was reverse transcribed. Repertoires were generated with immunoSEQ multiplex PCR, while TCRdb's copy carries only in-frame clones and drops some. The sample has approximately 200,000 clones, over 8.5% seen once. Every donor had blood drawn once into heparin, 90 to 150 mL on average. Naive, central memory, regulatory and stem cell-like memory cells within the CD4+ compartment were sorted using CD45RO/CCR7/CD25/CD127/CD95/CD27. This clone has a handful of counts. No antigen is known for it. Study-level points and caveats: Patients showed naive, central memory and Treg TCRB repertoires that appeared more similar than those of healthy donors. Reduced insertions and increased deletions marked VDJ junctions in type 1 diabetes patients.

The material sequenced was naive CD4+ T cells from blood. The receptor was derived from a woman aged 18 to 35 in good health.

Here the CDR3 DNA reads TGTGCCAGCAGGAGGCAGAGGAGCTCCTACGAGCAGTACTTC. Amino acids: CASRRQRSSYEQYF. The rearrangement joins TRBV2 to TRBJ2-7; D is ambiguous. CDR1 is SNHLY, CDR2 FYNNEI, per germline. This CDR3 has 14 amino acids. V was clipped by 6 bases and J by 0 bases, with 12 bases between them.